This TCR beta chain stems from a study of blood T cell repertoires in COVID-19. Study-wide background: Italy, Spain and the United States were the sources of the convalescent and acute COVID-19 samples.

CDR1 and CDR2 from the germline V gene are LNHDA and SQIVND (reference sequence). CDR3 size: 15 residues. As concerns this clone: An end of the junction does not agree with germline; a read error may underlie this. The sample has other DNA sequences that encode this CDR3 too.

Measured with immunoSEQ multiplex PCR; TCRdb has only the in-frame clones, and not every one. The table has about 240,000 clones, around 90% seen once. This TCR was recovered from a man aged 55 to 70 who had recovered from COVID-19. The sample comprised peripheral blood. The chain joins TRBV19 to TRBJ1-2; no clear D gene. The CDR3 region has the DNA TGTGCTAGTAGTACTTCCCCGGGGAGGGTAGACGGCTACACCTTC. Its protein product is CASSTSPGRVDGYTF.